This TCR beta chain was captured by sequencing in a study of early T cells in non-severe SARS-CoV-2 infection. As for the study in general: Sequenced material consisted of bulk RNA (from unsorted whole blood), and chains were unpaired. Study observations and caveats: Matches to VDJdb favored anti-spike CD8 responses and missed private and CD4 specificities.

Ten or more counts support this clonotype. Antigen: not known. Germline V gives CDR1 SGHTA, CDR2 FQGTGA. V lost 4 bases, J lost 5 bases, and 11 bases lay in between. This CDR3 is 13 amino acids long. In the library, individual cDNA molecules carried attached unique molecular identifiers. Each CDR3 protein gets one entry after TCRdb re-called the 5' RACE reads with MiXCR. The repertoire includes around 30,000 distinct CDR3 sequences, roughly 5.7% of them detected once, and 5.5% to 7% sits in the top ten. Input material: whole blood. This chain connects TRBV7-3 to TRBJ1-1; D gene unclear. The clonotype was recovered from an adult who was a healthcare worker with PCR-confirmed SARS-CoV-2 infection or an uninfected control (not recorded which). CDR3 DNA sequence: TGTGCCAGCAGCTCCTCCCCACAGACTGAAGCTTTCTTT. It yields the protein CASSSSPQTEAFF.